This paragraph covers one T cell receptor beta chain sequence. Its matching antigen is unknown. The data belong to a study of CD8 T cells in Susac syndrome. Study-wide results and limits: Repertoires of Susac syndrome CD4+ T cells lacked clonal expansion.

Random hexamers served to reverse transcribe roughly 0.45 to 1 ug RNA. TCRdb re-called the immunoSEQ multiplex PCR reads with MiXCR, one entry per CDR3 protein. The top ten hold roughly 0.14% of the sample, which has 130,000 or so distinct CDR3 sequences, roughly 95% seen once. The sequenced sample consisted of CD4+ T cells from PBMCs. The clonotype comes from a human donor with Susac syndrome.

CDR3: CASSELEGTGELFF. The CDR3 DNA reads TGTGCCAGCAGTGAGTTGGAGGGAACCGGGGAGCTGTTTTTT. This sequence joins TRBV2 and TRBJ2-2; D possibly corresponds to TRBD2 (6 bases). This CDR3 is built from 14 residues. CDR1 and CDR2 (germline): SNHLY, FYNNEI. Trimming took off 3 bases at V and 5 bases at J, with 10 bases between the two ends.